This record concerns one T cell receptor (beta chain) sequence. This clone was seen more than once but under ten times. Which antigen it targets is not known. One base away there is no much larger clone; base qualities are not given. The sample comes from a study of brain metastases from non-small cell lung cancer (dated by TCRdb to between 2018 and 2021). At the level of the whole study: The immune microenvironment of paired resected primary tumors and brain metastases from non-small-cell lung cancer patients was profiled.

The cohort was made up of almost 40 patients with surgically resected non-small-cell lung cancer, each of whom had both a primary tumor specimen and a brain metastasis specimen. Tumor specimens were archival formalin-fixed, paraffin-embedded tissues. Sequences SNHLY (CDR1) and FYNNEI (CDR2) are obtained from the germline V gene. CDR3 length: 12 amino acids, cysteine to phenylalanine. The entry retains the CDR3 DNA only, 36 bases that are in frame from base 1. V was cut back by 4 bases and J by 4 bases, leaving a gap of 5 bases between them. The research as a whole found: T-cell infiltration was lower in brain metastases than in primary tumors (P < 0.001). Compared with the matched primary tumors, around 59% of brain metastases appeared to show expanded T-cell clones. TCR repertoires were found to be largely shared between paired brain metastases and primary tumors, although sparse T-cell densities were observed in the brain metastases.

The library was made by the immunoSEQ multiplex PCR assay. T-cell receptor beta chain repertoire sequencing was carried out together with a 770-gene immune expression panel. In TCRdb, the immuneACCESS table is reduced to in-frame sequences with V and J assigned. These tables do not hold every clone; where another copy was compared, an unresolved V gene accounts for under half, and the others remain unexplained. The sample table lists roughly 4,900 clones, about 82% of them with a count of one. The leading ten clones occupy 5.9% of the sample. The V and J segments used are TRBV2 and TRBJ1-3, with no confident D gene call. The sequenced material came from primary lung tumor tissue. In the paper's terms, the cell subset or site label means: primary lung tumor paired with brain metastasis. This TCR was recovered from a donor aged 40 or older with non-small cell lung cancer. The bases are TGTGCCAGCAGTGTTGGGGGAAACACCATATATTTT. Its translation reads: CASSVGGNTIYF. The variable domain in full, with residues beyond the CDR3 obtained from the reference TRBV2 and TRBJ1-3 genes, is EPEVTQTPSHQVTQMGQEVILRCVPISNHLYFYWYRQILGQKVEFLVSFYNNEISEKSEIFDDQFSVERPDGSNFTLKIRSTKLEDSAMYFCASSVGGNTIYFGEGSWLTVV.